This T cell receptor (beta chain) was sequenced for a study of blood T cell repertoires in COVID-19. Study information: The United States, Italy and Spain supplied acute and convalescent COVID-19 samples. From T cells, B-cell-depleted T cells, or PBMCs came the material, which was cDNA or gDNA.

As originally analysed: Estimated nucleated cell counts came from reference gene primer amplification. Some clones are missing from TCRdb's copy, which holds only in-frame ones; the method was immunoSEQ multiplex PCR. V, J and clone size derive from that table, while D and trimming were established from the DNA sequence. The sample contains roughly 280,000 clones, approximately 83% of which appear only once. The CDR3 extends over 13 amino acids. After removal of 4 bases from V and 10 bases from J, the junction contained 7 bases not matched to a gene. Sample: peripheral blood. The chain employs TRBV12-3 or TRBV12-4 and TRBJ1-1; 9 bases are a match to TRBD1. This clonotype was obtained from a woman aged 65 to 85 with acute or convalescent COVID-19. The CDR3 region has the DNA TGTGCCAGCAGTTCCGGACAGGGGAGAGGAGCTTTCTTT. The encoded protein is CASSSGQGRGAFF.